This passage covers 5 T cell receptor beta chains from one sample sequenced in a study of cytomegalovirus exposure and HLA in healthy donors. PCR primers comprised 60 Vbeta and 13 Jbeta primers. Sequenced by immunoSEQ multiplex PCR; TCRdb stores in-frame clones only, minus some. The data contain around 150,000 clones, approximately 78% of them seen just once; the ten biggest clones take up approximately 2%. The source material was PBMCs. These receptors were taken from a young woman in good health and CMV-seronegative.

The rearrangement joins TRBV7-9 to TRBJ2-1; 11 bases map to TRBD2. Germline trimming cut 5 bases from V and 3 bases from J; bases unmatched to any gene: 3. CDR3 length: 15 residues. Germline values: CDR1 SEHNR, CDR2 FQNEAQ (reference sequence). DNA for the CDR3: TGTGCCAGCAGCCGGGGACTAGCGGACTACAATGAGCAGTTCTTC. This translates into CASSRGLADYNEQFF.

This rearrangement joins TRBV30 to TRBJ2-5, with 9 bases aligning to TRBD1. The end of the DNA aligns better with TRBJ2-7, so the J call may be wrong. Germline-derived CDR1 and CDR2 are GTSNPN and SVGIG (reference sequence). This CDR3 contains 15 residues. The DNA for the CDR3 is TGTGCCTGGAGTGGAACCGGGACAGGGCCCTACGAGCAGTACTTC. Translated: CAWSGTGTGPYEQYF.

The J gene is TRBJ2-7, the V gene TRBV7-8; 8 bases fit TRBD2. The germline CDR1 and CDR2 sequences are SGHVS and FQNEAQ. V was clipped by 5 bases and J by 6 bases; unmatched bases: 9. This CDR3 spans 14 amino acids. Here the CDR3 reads CASSRRVGLGEQYF. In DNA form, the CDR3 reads TGTGCCAGCAGCCGCAGGGTGGGACTAGGCGAGCAGTACTTC.

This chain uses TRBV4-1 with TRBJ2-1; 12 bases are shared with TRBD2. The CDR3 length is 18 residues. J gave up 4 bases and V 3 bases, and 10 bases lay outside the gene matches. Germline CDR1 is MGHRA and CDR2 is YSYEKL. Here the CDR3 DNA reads TGCGCCAGCAGCCACATTCCCAGACTAGCGGGAGTTTACAATGAGCAGTTCTTC. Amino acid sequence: CASSHIPRLAGVYNEQFF.

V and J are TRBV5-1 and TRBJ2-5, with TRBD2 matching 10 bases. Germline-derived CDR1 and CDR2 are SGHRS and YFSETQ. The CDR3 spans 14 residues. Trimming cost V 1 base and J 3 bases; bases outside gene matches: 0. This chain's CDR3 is CASSLTSGKETQYF. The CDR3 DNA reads TGCGCCAGCAGCTTGACTAGCGGGAAAGAGACCCAGTACTTC. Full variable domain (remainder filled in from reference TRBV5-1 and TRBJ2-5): KAGVTQTPRYLIKTRGQQVTLSCSPISGHRSVSWYQQTPGQGLQFLFEYFSETQRNKGNFPGRFSGRQFSNSRSEMNVSTLELGDSALYLCASSLTSGKETQYFGPGTRLLVL.